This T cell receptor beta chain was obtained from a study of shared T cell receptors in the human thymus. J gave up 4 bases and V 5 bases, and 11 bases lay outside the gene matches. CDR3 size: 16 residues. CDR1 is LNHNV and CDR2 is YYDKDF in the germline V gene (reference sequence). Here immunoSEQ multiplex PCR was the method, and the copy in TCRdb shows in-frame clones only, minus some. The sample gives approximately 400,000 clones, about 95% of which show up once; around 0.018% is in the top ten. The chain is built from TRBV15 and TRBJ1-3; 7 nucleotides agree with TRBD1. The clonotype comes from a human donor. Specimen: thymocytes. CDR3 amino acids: CATSLPPPGQGNTIYF. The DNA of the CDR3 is TGTGCCACCAGCCTTCCTCCGCCGGGACAGGGAAACACCATATATTTT.